The next 15 T cell receptor beta chains were all read from a single sample in a study of T cells after yellow fever vaccination. Each CDR3 protein is one row after TCRdb ran MiXCR on the 5' RACE reads. The sample has about 340,000 distinct CDR3 sequences; about 9.5% are singletons. This sample comprised PBMCs, obtained on the day of the first yellow fever vaccination. These receptors were taken from a young man who received the YFV17D yellow fever vaccine.

This clonotype was counted a few times. The rearrangement links TRBV24-1 to TRBJ2-1; 10 bases are shared with TRBD1. This CDR3 comprises 16 residues. The germline V gene encodes CDR1 KGHDR and CDR2 SFDVKD. The V segment lost 3 bases and the J segment 3 bases; nucleotides outside the gene matches: 4. The CDR3 protein is CATSDGDRGIYNEQFF. The CDR3 region has the DNA TGTGCCACCAGTGATGGGGACAGGGGCATCTACAATGAGCAGTTCTTC.

This clonotype was counted between two and nine times. Here the CDR3 reads CASSHIADYEQYF. The CDR3 DNA follows: TGCGCCAGCAGCCACATAGCAGACTACGAGCAGTACTTC. The chain couples TRBV4-1 to TRBJ2-7, with unresolved D. V gave up 3 bases and J gave up 3 bases, with 9 bases separating them. Germline-derived CDR1 and CDR2 are MGHRA and YSYEKL. This CDR3 has 13 amino acids.

A few counts support this clonotype. This sequence joins TRBV7-9 and TRBJ2-5; TRBD1 matches 7 bases. The CDR3 runs to 15 residues. After removal of 6 bases from V and 3 bases from J, the junction contained 10 bases not matched to a gene. Per germline, CDR1 SEHNR and CDR2 FQNEAQ (reference sequence). In DNA form, the CDR3 reads TGTGCCAGCAGTACTACAGGGGCCGTCAAAGAGACCCAGTACTTC. This translates into CASSTTGAVKETQYF.

The gene calls are TRBV7-9 and TRBJ1-1, with D hard to call. The CDR3 covers 11 residues. The germline CDR1 and CDR2 sequences are SEHNR and FQNEAQ (reference sequence). The germline V and J ends were trimmed by 10 bases and 0 bases, with 6 bases remaining between them. Here the CDR3 DNA reads TGTGCCACCTCACTGAACACTGAAGCTTTCTTT. This encodes CATSLNTEAFF.

This clonotype was seen more than once but under ten times. The rearrangement uses TRBV5-1 and TRBJ1-1; weak D call: TRBD1 (6 bases). The V gene lost 0 bases and the J gene lost 11 bases, with 14 bases spanning the gap. The CDR3 loop spans 13 amino acids. Germline assignment: CDR1 SGHRS and CDR2 YFSETQ. The CDR3 DNA is TGCGCCAGCAGCTTGGCCGGACAGAGTGCGGCTTTCTTT. Its translation is CASSLAGQSAAFF.

This clonotype was counted ten times or more. The chain combines TRBV30 with TRBJ2-3; tentatively, D is TRBD2 (5 bases). V was clipped by 0 bases and J by 0 bases, with 13 bases between them. The germline V gene has CDR1 GTSNPN and CDR2 SVGIG (reference sequence). The CDR3 is made up of 16 amino acids. CDR3 DNA: TGTGCCTGGAGTGTGGGCTGGACTGCTAGCACAGATACGCAGTATTTT. Its protein is CAWSVGWTASTDTQYF.

This clonotype showed up just a few times. The V and J genes are TRBV20-1 and TRBJ2-2; a weak D match, TRBD2 (6 bases). V was shortened by 4 bases and J by 0 bases, with 6 bases between the two germline ends. Per the germline V gene, CDR1 is DFQATT and CDR2 is SNEGSKA (reference sequence). This CDR3 spans 13 amino acids. CDR3 residues: CSATGANTGELFF. The CDR3 coding sequence is TGCAGTGCTACGGGGGCGAACACCGGGGAGCTGTTTTTT.

This clonotype was found a few times. The CDR3 loop is CASSLTPGQGNQPQHF. The CDR3 bases are TGTGCCAGCAGTTTAACCCCGGGACAGGGGAATCAGCCCCAGCATTTT. The chain couples TRBV27 to TRBJ1-5, with 10 nucleotides matching TRBD1. CDR1 and CDR2 (germline): MNHEY, SMNVEV (reference sequence). CDR3 length: 16 amino acids. V gave up 2 bases and J gave up 4 bases; unmatched junction bases: 5.

This clonotype was seen at least ten times. The chain employs TRBV7-8 and TRBJ1-4; D possibly corresponds to TRBD1 (5 bases). CDR3 length equals 14 residues. Germline V gene sequence: CDR1 SGHVS, CDR2 FQNEAQ. Trimming removed 5 bases at V and 6 bases at J, with 13 bases between. The CDR3 region has the DNA TGTGCCAGCAGCGTTCCGATGGGGGATGAAAAACTGTTTTTT. As protein: CASSVPMGDEKLFF.

The chain links TRBV7-6 to TRBJ2-1, with TRBD2 identical over 13 bases. Germline loops: CDR1 SGHVS, CDR2 FNYEAQ. V trimming: 7 bases; J trimming: 0 bases; junction bases outside the gene matches: 9. The CDR3 is made up of 18 amino acids. DNA for the CDR3: TGTGCCAGCACCCCTCGACTAGCGGGGGGCATCTCCTACAATGAGCAGTTCTTC. It encodes CASTPRLAGGISYNEQFF.

This clonotype was detected a few times. The chain combines TRBV5-8 with TRBJ2-7; 8 nucleotides agree with TRBD2. J lost 2 bases, V lost 5 bases, and 15 bases had no gene match. In germline, CDR1 is SGHTS, CDR2 YDEGEE. The CDR3 contains 17 residues. The CDR3 loop reads CASRGGSTAGGAYEQYF. CDR3 sequence (DNA): TGTGCCAGCAGAGGGGGGTCCACGGCGGGGGGAGCCTACGAGCAGTACTTC. Filled out from reference TRBV5-8 and TRBJ2-7, the complete variable domain reads EAGVTQSPTHLIKTRGQQATLRCSPISGHTSVYWYQQALGLGLQFLLWYDEGEERNRGNFPPRFSGRQFPNYSSELNVNALELEDSALYLCASRGGSTAGGAYEQYFGPGTRLTVT.

V gene TRBV4-2 combines with J gene TRBJ2-1; no reliable D call. The V gene lost 0 bases and the J gene lost 12 bases, with 15 bases spanning the gap. The V gene's germline CDR1 is LGHNA and CDR2 YNFKEQ. The CDR3 spans 14 residues. Here the CDR3 reads CASSQEILAARQFF. Here the CDR3 DNA reads TGTGCCAGCAGCCAAGAAATTTTGGCCGCCCGGCAGTTCTTC.

This clonotype came up a few times. The chain joins TRBV18 to TRBJ1-2; no firm D call. The germline V gene encodes CDR1 KGHSH and CDR2 LQKENI. This CDR3 contains 13 residues. Trimming removed 3 bases from V and 6 bases from J, with 11 bases in between. CDR3 protein: CASSPRGRDGYTF. The CDR3 DNA is TGTGCCAGCTCACCCCGAGGGCGGGATGGCTACACCTTC.

This clonotype is a singleton in its sample. Given a much more abundant clone one base away, this may be a read error. The chain carries TRBV6-1 and TRBJ2-7, with D possibly matching TRBD2 (6 bases). Trimming took 0 bases from V and 0 from J, leaving 9 bases between them. The germline V gene encodes CDR1 MNHNS and CDR2 SASEGT. This CDR3 is 15 amino acids long. The chain's CDR3 is CASSEAWTTSYEQYV. The CDR3 DNA follows: TGTGCCAGCAGTGAAGCCTGGACTACCTCCTACGAGCAGTACGTC.

This clonotype was found a few times. V usage is TRBV6-5 and J usage is TRBJ1-2; 7 nucleotides agree with TRBD1. Trimming at V came to 2 bases and at J to 8 bases, leaving 11 bases not matched to a gene. Germline V gene sequence: CDR1 MNHEY, CDR2 SVGAGI. The CDR3 contains 15 residues. CDR3 coding DNA: TGTGCCAGCAGTTACCACGACAGGGACTCGGACGGCTACACCTTC. Its protein product is CASSYHDRDSDGYTF.